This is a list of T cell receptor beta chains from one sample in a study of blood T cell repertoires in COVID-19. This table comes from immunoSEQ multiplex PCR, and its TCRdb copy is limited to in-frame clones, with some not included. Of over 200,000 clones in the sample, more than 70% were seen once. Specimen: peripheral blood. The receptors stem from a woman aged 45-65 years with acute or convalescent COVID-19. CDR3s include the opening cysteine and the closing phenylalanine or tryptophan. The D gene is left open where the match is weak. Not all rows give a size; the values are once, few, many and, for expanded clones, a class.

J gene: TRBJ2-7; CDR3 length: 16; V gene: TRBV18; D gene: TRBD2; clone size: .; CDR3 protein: CASSPWASGSGYEQYF
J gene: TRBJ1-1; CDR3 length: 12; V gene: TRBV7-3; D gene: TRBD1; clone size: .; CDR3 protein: CASTNATGGAFF
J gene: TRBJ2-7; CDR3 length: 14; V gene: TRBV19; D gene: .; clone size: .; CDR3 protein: CASSMRGISYEQYF
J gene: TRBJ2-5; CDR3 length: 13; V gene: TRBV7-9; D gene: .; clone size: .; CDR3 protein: CASSVLAVETQYF
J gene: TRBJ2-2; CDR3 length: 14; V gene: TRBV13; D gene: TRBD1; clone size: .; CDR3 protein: CATRDRGDTGELFF
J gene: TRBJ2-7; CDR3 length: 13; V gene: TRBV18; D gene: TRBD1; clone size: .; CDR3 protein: CASSPDRDYEQYF
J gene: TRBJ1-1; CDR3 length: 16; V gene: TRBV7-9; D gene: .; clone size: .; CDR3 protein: CASSLALGGMNTEAFF
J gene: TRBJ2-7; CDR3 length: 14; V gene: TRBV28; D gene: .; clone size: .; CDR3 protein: CASSLFQGSYEQYF
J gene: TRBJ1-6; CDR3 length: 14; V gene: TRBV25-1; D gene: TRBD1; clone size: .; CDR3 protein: CASSTDRGYSPLHF
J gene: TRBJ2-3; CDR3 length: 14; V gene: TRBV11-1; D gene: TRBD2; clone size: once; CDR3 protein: CASSSRGVTDTQYF
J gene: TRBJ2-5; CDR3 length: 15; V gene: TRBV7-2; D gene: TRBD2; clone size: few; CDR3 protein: CASSLGLAGEETQYF
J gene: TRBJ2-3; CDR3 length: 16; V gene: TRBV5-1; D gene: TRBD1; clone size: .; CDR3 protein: CASSLLDRISTDTQYF
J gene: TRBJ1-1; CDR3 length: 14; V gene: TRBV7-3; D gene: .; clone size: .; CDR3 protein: CASSLAGTSTEAFF
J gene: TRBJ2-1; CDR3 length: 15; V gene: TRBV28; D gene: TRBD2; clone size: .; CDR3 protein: CASIHSGLFYNEQFF
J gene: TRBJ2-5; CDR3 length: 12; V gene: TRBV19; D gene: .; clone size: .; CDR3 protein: CATQPSGGFPYF
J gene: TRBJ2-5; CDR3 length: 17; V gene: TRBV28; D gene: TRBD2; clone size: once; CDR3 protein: CASSLRSLAGVRVTQYF
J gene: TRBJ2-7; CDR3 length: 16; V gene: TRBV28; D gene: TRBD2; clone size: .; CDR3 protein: CASSPPPGAGVYEQYF
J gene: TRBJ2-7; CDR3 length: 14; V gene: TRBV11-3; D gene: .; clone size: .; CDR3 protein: CASSLNSGSYEQYF
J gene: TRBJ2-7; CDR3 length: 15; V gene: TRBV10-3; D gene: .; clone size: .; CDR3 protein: CAISDQLYRDHEQYF
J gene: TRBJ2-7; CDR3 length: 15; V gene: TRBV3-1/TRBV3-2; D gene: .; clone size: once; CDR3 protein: CASSRRQVGAYEQYF
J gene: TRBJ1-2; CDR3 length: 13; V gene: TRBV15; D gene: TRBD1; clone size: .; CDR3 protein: CATSRDTGQSYTF
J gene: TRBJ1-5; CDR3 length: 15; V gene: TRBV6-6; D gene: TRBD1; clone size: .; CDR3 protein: CASSYAGQTNQPQHF
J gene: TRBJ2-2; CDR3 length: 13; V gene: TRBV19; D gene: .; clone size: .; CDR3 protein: CASSIKGTGELFF
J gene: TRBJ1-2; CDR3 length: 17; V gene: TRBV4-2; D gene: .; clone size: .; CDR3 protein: CASSQGTANRLDYGYTF
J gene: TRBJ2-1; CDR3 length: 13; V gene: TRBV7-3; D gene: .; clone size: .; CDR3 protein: CASSLHSYNEQFF
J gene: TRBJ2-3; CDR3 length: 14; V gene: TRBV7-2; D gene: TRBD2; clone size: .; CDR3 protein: CASSFSGRADTQYF
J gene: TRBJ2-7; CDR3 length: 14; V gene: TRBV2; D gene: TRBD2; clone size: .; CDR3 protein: CATLPLAASYEQYF
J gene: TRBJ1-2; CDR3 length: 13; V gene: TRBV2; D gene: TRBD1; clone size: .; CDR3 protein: CASRGTGWYGYTF
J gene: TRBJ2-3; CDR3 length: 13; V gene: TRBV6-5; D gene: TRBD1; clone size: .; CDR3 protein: CASSYWTGDTQYF
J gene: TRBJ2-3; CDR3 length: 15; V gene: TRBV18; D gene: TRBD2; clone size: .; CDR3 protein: CASSLPGLSTDTQYF
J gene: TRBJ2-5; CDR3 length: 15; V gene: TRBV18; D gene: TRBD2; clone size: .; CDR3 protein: CASSPPGLAGETQYF
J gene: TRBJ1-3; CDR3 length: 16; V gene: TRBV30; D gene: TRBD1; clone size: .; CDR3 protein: CAWSQGAHVSGNTIYF
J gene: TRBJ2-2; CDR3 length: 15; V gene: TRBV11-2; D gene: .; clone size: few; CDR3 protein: CASSLEAGGAGELFF
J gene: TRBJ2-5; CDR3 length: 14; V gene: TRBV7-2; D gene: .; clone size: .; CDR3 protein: CASSFRGTGETQYF
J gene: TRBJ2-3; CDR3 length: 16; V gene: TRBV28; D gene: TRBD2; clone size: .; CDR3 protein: CASSSLIAGGSDTQYF
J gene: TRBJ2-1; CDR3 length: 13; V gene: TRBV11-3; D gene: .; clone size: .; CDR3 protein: CASSLEAVGEQFF
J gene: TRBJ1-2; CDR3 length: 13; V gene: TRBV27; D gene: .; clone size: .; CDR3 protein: CASSPFDRHGYTF
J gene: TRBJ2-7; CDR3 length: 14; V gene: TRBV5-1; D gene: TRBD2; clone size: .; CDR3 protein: CASSFGLAGEEQYF
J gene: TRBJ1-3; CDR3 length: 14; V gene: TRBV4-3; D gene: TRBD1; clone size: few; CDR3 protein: CASSLTGAGNTIYF
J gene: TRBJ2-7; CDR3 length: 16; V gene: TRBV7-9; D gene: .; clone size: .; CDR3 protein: CASSPRQRDSSYEQYF
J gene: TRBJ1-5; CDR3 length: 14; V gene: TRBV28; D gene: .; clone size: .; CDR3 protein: CASSLISGNQPQHF
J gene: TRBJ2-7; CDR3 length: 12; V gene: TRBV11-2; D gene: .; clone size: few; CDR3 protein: CASSLFVYEQYF
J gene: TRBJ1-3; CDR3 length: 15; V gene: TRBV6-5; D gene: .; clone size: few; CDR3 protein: CASSYSPRAGNTIYF
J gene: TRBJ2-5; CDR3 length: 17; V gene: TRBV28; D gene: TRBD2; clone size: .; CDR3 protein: CASSLGLAQGPKETQYF
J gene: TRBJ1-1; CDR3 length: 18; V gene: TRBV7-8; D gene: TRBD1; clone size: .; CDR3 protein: CASSGKAGGPFMNTEAFF
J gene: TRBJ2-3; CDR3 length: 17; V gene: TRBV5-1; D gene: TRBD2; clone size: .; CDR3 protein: CASSLAGLAGTTDTQYF
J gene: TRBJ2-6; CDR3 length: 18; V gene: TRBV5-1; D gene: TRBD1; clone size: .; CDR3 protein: CASSSPGQGESGANVLTF
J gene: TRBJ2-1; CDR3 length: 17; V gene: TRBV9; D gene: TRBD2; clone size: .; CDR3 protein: CASSQSKLAGGPGEQFF
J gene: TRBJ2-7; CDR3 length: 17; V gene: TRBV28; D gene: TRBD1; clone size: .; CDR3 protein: CASSSPSGTASLGEQYF
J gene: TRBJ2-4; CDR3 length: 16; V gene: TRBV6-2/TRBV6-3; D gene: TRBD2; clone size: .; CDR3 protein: CASSYSWEGPQNIQYF
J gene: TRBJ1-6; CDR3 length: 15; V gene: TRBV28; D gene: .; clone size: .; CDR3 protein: CASSFGTSIRSPLHF
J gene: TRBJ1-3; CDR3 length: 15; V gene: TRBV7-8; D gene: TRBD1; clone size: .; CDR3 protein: CASSLDRGTGNTIYF
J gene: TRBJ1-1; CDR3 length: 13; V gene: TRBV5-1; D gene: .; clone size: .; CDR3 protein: CASSPGMGTEAFF
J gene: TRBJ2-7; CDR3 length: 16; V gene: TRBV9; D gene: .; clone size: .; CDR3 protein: CASSVGLGDTDYEQYF
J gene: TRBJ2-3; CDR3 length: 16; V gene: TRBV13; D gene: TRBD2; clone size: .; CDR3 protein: CASSSGLAGGTDTQYF
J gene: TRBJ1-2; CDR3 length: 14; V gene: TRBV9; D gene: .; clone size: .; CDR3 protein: CASSVGADNYGYTF
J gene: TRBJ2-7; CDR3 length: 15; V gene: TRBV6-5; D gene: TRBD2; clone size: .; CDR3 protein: CASSYSMGTSGKQYF
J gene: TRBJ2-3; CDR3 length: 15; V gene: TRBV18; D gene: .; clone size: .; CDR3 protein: CASSPPAVMTDTQYF